This TCR beta chain comes out of a study of blood T cell repertoires in COVID-19. Study at large: Specimens from acute and convalescent COVID-19 originated in the United States, Italy and Spain. The analysed material was cDNA or gDNA that came from T cells, B-cell-depleted T cells, or PBMCs.

This clone was seen more than once but under ten times. Authors' processing steps: Amplified reference gene primers provided the basis for estimating nucleated cell counts. Profiled with immunoSEQ multiplex PCR; TCRdb holds only in-frame clones, not every one. V and J calls and clone size are copied from that table; D and trimming were computed from the DNA. The repertoire holds about 180,000 clones, with approximately 90% as singletons. The junction had 9 bases not matched to a gene; V was cut back by 5 bases and J by 5 bases. This CDR3 region has 14 residues. The germline gives CDR1 MNHEY, CDR2 SMNVEV (reference sequence).

Source material: peripheral blood. This sequence originates from a man between 18 and 29 years old who had recovered from COVID-19. This chain connects TRBV27 to TRBJ2-7; 7 bases align to TRBD1. The CDR3 loop reads CASSLIPGTDEQYF. Here the CDR3 DNA reads TGTGCCAGCAGTCTAATACCCGGGACAGACGAGCAGTACTTC.